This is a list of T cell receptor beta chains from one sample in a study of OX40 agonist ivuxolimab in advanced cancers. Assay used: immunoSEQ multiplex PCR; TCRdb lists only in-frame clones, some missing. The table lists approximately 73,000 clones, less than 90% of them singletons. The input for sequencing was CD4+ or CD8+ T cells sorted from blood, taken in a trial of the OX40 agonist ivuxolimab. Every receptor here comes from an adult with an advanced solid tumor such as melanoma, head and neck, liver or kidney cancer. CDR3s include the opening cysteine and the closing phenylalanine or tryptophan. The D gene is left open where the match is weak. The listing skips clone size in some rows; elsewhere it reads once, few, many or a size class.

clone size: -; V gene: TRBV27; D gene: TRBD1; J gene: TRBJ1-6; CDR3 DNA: TGTGCCAGCAGTTTACTCCAACCAGGGGGGCATTCACCCCTCCACTTT; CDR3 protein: CASSLLQPGGHSPLHF
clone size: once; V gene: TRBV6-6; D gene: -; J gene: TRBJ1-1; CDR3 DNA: TGTGCCAGCAGTTACTCGAGTAAGGGAGGAGCTTTCTTT; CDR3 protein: CASSYSSKGGAFF
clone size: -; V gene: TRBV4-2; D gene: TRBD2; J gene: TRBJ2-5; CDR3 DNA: TGTGCCAGCAGCTCTAGACTAGCGGGAGCAGAGACCCAGTACTTC; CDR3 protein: CASSSRLAGAETQYF
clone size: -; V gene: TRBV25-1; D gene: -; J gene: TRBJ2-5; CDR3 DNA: TGTGCCAGCAGTGAACCCTCTCCAGAAGAGACCCAGTACTTC; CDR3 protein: CASSEPSPEETQYF
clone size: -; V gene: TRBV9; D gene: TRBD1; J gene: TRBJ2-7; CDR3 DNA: TGTGCCAGCAGCCCTTTCCCGCGTACAGGGGCGGACGAGCAGTACTTC; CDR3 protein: CASSPFPRTGADEQYF
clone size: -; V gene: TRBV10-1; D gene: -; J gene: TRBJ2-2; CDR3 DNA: TGCGCCAGCGGACACACCGGGGGCACCGGGGAGCTGTTTTTT; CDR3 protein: CASGHTGGTGELFF
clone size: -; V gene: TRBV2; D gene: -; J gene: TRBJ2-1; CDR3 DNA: TGTGCCAGCAGTGTTTCTCTAGCCTACAATGAGCAGTTCTTC; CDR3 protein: CASSVSLAYNEQFF
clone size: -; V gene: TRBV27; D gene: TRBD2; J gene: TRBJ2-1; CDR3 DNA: TGTGCCAGCAGTTTGGGACTAGCGGGAGTCAATGAGCAGTTCTTC; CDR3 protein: CASSLGLAGVNEQFF
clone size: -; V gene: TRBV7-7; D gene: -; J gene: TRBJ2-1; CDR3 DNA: TGTGCTAGCAGCTTAGGGCGGGGGCTCGATGAGCAGTTCTTC; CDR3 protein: CASSLGRGLDEQFF
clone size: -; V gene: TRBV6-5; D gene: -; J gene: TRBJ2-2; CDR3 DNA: TGTGCCAGCAGTTTCCGGACCGGGGAGCTGTTTTTT; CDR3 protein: CASSFRTGELFF
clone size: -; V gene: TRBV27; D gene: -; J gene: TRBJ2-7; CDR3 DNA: TGTGCCAGCGGGCCAGGCTACGAGCAGTACTTC; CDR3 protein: CASGPGYEQYF
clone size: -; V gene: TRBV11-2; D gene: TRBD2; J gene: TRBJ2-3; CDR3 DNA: TGTGCCAGCAGCCCAGGGTCTAGCGGGCACACAGATACGCAGTATTTT; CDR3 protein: CASSPGSSGHTDTQYF
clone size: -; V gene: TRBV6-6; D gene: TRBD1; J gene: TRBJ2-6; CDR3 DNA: TGTGCCAGCAGTTACCTTGGGACAGCTGGGGCCAACGTCCTGACTTTC; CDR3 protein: CASSYLGTAGANVLTF
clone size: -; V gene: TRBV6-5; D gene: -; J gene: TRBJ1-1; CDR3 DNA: TGTGCCAGCAGTAGCGACTGGGACACTGAAGCTTTCTTT; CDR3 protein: CASSSDWDTEAFF
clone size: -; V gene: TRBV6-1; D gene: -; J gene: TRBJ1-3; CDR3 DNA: TGTGCCAGCAGTGAATTGGGGACTGGAAACACCATATATTTT; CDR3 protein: CASSELGTGNTIYF
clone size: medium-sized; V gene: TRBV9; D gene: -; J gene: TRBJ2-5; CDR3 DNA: TGTGCCAGCAGCGCCCAACCGGGTGTCGTAGAGACCCAGTACTTC; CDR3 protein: CASSAQPGVVETQYF
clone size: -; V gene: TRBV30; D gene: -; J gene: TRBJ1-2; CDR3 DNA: TGTGCCTGGAGAATTGCCTTTTCAGGCTACACCTTC; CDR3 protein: CAWRIAFSGYTF
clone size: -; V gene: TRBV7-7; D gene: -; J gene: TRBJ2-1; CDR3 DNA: TGTGCTAGCAGCTTCCGATGGGGGGACTACAATGAGCAGTTCTTC; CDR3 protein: CASSFRWGDYNEQFF
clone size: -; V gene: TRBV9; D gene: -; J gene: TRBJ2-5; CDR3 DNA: TGTGCCAGCAGCGGATCCGGCGATTACCAAGAGACCCAGTACTTC; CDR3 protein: CASSGSGDYQETQYF
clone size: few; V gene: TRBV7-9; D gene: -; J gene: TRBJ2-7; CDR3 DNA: TGTGCCAGCACCGATAGGGGGTGGGACGAGCAGTACTTC; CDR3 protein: CASTDRGWDEQYF
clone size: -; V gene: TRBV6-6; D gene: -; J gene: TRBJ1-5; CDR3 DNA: TGTGCCAGCAGTTACTTGGGGGATCAGCCCCAGCATTTT; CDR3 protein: CASSYLGDQPQHF
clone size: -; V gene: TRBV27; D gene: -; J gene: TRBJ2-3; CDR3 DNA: TGTGCCAGCAGTTTTGGCGGTTGGGGCACAGATACGCAGTATTTT; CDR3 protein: CASSFGGWGTDTQYF
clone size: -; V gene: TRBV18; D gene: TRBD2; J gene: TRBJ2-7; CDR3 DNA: TGTGCCAGCTCGGGATCGGGACTAGCGGGAGATGAGCAGTACTTC; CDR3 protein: CASSGSGLAGDEQYF
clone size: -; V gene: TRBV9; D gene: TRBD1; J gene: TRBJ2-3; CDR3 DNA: TGTGCCAGCAGCGTGGGGACAGGTCTAAGCACAGATACGCAGTATTTT; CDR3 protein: CASSVGTGLSTDTQYF
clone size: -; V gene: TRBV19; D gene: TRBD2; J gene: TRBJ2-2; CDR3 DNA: TGTGCCAGTAGTATAGTGCGCTGGGCTAGCGGGAGGGCCCGATGGAACACCGGGGAGCTGTTTTTT; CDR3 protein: CASSIVRWASGRARWNTGELFF
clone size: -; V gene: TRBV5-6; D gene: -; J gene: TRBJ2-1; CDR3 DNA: TGTGCCAGCAGCTTGGGGGTCGTTGAGCAGTTCTTC; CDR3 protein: CASSLGVVEQFF
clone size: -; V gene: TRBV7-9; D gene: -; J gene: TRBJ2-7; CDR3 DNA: TGTGCCAGCAGCTTAGGCGAGACTGCTAGCTACGAGCAGTACTTC; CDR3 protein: CASSLGETASYEQYF
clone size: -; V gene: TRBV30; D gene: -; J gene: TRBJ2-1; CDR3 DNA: TGTGCCTGGAGCCCCGGGAATGAGCAGTTCTTC; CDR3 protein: CAWSPGNEQFF
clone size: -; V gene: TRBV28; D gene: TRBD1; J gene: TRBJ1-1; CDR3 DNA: TGTGCCAGCAGTGTTGGACAGGGGAAGAGGATGAACACTGAAGCTTTCTTT; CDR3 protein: CASSVGQGKRMNTEAFF
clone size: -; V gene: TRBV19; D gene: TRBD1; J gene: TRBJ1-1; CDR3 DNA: TGTGCCAGTGGGGACAGTTACACTGAAGCTTTCTTT; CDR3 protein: CASGDSYTEAFF
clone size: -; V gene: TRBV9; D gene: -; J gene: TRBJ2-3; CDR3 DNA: TGTGCCAGCAGCCAGGGGCGGAACACAGATACGCAGTATTTT; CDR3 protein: CASSQGRNTDTQYF
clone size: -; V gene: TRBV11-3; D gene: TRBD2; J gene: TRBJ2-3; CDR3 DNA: TGTGCCAGCAGCCATGAAGCTACTAGCGAAAGCACAGATACGCAGTATTTT; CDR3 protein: CASSHEATSESTDTQYF
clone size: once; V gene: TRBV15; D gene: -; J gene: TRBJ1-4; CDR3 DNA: TGTGCCACCAGCAGAGAGATAAGGGGGGGAGAAGAAAAACTGTTTTTT; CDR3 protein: CATSREIRGGEEKLFF
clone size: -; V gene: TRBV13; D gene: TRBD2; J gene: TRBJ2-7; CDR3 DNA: TGTGCCAGCAGCTCTACACTAGCGACGGGCTCCTACGAGCAGTACTTC; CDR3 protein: CASSSTLATGSYEQYF
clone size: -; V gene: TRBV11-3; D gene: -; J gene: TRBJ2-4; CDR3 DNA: TGTGCCAGCAGCTTAGGAGGTCCGTCGTACTTC; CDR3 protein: CASSLGGPSYF
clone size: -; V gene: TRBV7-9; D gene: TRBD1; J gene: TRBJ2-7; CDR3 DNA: TGTGCCAGCAGCTTAGAGCGGGACAGGGGGCTCGAGCAGTACTTC; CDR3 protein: CASSLERDRGLEQYF
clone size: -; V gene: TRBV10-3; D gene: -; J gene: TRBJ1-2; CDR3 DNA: TGTGCCATCAGTGAAATAACGGAGAACTATGGCTACACCTTC; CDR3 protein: CAISEITENYGYTF